This record concerns one TCR beta chain sequence. What it recognizes is unknown. These data come from a study of shared clonotypes between healthy human individuals. Study-level background: Per donor, three plates held CD4 naive cells, three held CD4 memory, two held CD8 naive and one held CD8 memory. Study outcomes and limitations: Sorted-subset sequencing, rarefaction showed, was incomplete despite large depth.

Naivety among CD8 cells was defined by CD45RO negativity and positive CCR7 selection, thereby excluding terminally differentiated effector memory CD45RA+ cells. The deep-level immunoSEQ assay was used. It was roughly 190 ng DNA, 25,000 to 35,000 T cell genomes, that sorted-subset replicate PCRs used. The repertoire was sequenced with immunoSEQ multiplex PCR; TCRdb's copy has only in-frame clones and lacks some. The data hold around 2.1 million clones, with about 93% observed a single time. The TCR originated in a young man in good health. Some clones in this sample may be carry-over from other donors' samples. The sample consisted of naive CD8+ T cells from PBMCs.

This CDR3 is CASSLILQGNTEAFF. For the CDR3, the DNA is TGTGCCAGCAGTCTCATCTTACAGGGGAACACTGAAGCTTTCTTT. This chain joins TRBV6-5 and TRBJ1-1; TRBD1 is a possible D gene (6 bases). The CDR3 length is 15 residues. V was shortened by 5 bases and J by 1 base, with 14 bases between the two germline ends. Germline CDR1 reads MNHEY; CDR2 reads SVGAGI.